This T cell receptor (beta chain) is from a study of T-cell reconstitution after alpha-beta-depleted transplantation in children. General study results and limits: T-cell counts and diversity at one year following transplant were attributed mainly to newly produced T cells. For some patients, TCRbeta diversity was high at day 60 because of recipient T cells and thymic progenitors that survived. Reportedly, only several hundred clones from non-depleted graft cells drove alpha-beta T-cell counts at about two months.

CDR1 DFQATT and CDR2 SNEGSKA come from the germline V gene (reference sequence). This CDR3 region has 12 residues. V lost 3 bases to trimming and J lost 2 bases, with 6 bases between them. On this clonotype itself: The antigen remains undetermined.

This sample's TCRbeta library carried unique molecular identifier barcodes. A single record per CDR3 protein comes from TCRdb applying MiXCR to the PCR reads. Altogether approximately 150,000 distinct CDR3 sequences are present, 8.5% to 10% being singletons, with the ten largest covering around 18%. This clonotype was sampled from a female patient aged 2 to 10 who had a stem cell transplant for congenital amegakaryocytic thrombocytopenia, so the T cells may come from the graft donor. This specimen was PBMCs, mostly from graft donor cells, taken 180 days after TCRalphabeta/CD19-depleted stem cell transplant. This chain uses TRBV20-1 with TRBJ2-3; perhaps TRBD2 as D (5 bases). The CDR3 nucleotides are TGCAGTGCTAGCGGGGACACAGATACGCAGTATTTT. Translation: CSASGDTDTQYF.